The present TCR beta chain was sequenced within a study of CD8+CD57+ T cells in acquired aplastic anemia. Study details: Sorted CD4+ and CD8+ cells yielded DNA averaging about 3.1 ug. Regarding the study as a whole: Patient and control CD8+ Simpson's diversity was not significantly different. The same twenty-nine CD8+ CDR3 sequences occurred in patients and in controls.

It was genomic DNA that served as the template for profiling TCR beta VDJ and CDR3. TCRdb ran MiXCR on the reads and lists one entry per CDR3 protein. The repertoire holds about 170,000 distinct CDR3 sequences, roughly 63% seen once, with 45% in the top ten. In its sample, this clonotype was seen once. Its cognate antigen is unknown. This CDR3 region has 13 residues. The V gene lost 7 bases and the J gene lost 0 bases, with 6 bases spanning the gap. The V gene's germline CDR1 is MNHEY and CDR2 SVGEGT. This receptor was obtained from a human donor in good health. Sample: sorted CD4+, CD8+, or CD8+CD57+ T cells (not recorded which) from PBMCs. The chain is built from TRBV6-2 or TRBV6-3 and TRBJ2-2; D unresolved. CDR3 region: CASKETNTGELFF. CDR3 in DNA: TGTGCCAGCAAGGAGACGAACACCGGGGAGCTGTTTTTT.